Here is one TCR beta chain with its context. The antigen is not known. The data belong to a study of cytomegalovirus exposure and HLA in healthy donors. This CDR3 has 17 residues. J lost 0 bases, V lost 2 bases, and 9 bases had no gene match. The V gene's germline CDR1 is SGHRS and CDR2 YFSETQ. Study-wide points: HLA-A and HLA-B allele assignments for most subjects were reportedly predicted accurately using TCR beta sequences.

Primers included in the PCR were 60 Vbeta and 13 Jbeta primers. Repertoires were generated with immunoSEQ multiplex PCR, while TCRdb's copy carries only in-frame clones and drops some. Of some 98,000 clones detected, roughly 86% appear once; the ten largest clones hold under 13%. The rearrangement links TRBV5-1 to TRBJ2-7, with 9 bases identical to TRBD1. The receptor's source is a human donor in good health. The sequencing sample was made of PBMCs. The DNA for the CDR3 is TGCGCCAGCAGCTTCAACCAGGACAGGGGAGGCTCCTACGAGCAGTACTTC. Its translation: CASSFNQDRGGSYEQYF.